This TCR beta chain emerged from a study of PD-1 blockade in classical Hodgkin lymphoma. Findings and limits, study-wide: CD4+ TCR diversity rose significantly by C4D1, and CD8+ TCR diversity did not. Complete responders started with a diversity level that resembled newly diagnosed patients at baseline.

Germline V gene data show CDR1 as SNHLY and CDR2 as FYNNEI. J was trimmed by 5 bases and V by 10 bases; bases with no gene match: 7. This CDR3 contains 13 residues. TCRdb keeps only in-frame clones here, not all; method: immunoSEQ multiplex PCR. The data contain approximately 28,000 clones, 70% to 80% of them singletons. As to this clone: Its antigen is currently unknown.

Each and every patient relapsed after autologous stem cell transplantation, and patients got differing brentuximab vedotin exposure. Magnetic negative selection served to purify CD4+ T cells out of PBMCs that had been thawed. Sample: CD4+ T cells from blood, taken at baseline. This chain joins TRBV2 and TRBJ1-4; TRBD1 aligns across 7 bases. The source of this sequence is a human donor with classical Hodgkin lymphoma. DNA for the CDR3: TGTGCCAATTGGGACAGTCTGAATGAAAAACTGTTTTTT. Its protein product is CANWDSLNEKLFF.